The 3 T cell receptor beta chains listed next were all sequenced from one sample in a study of T cells in localized non-small cell lung cancer. The assay was immunoSEQ multiplex PCR, and TCRdb's table has in-frame clones only and misses some. The sample has under 5,000 clones, more than 30% seen once. The sequencing used lung tumor tissue, collected before any cancer treatment. The receptors here all came from a male donor aged 60 or over with stage III lung adenocarcinoma.

The rearrangement joins TRBV28 to TRBJ2-1; weak D call: TRBD2 (7 bases). The V gene lost 6 bases and the J gene lost 1 base, with 16 bases spanning the gap. Germline V lookup: CDR1 MDHEN, CDR2 SYDVKM. The CDR3 length is 16 residues. The CDR3, as DNA: TGTGCCAGCAGCCAGTGGGGGGGCCTTTCCTACAATGAGCAGTTCTTC. The encoded protein is CASSQWGGLSYNEQFF.

By share of the sample, this clone is medium-sized. The rearrangement links TRBV6-8 to TRBJ1-5; 7 bases align to TRBD1. CDR1 is MNHGY and CDR2 is SAAAGT in the germline V gene. The junction had 9 bases not matched to a gene; V was cut back by 8 bases and J by 5 bases. This CDR3 spans 14 amino acids. CDR3 protein: CASLRQGRDQPQHF. In DNA form, the CDR3 reads TGTGCCAGCCTACGACAGGGACGAGATCAGCCCCAGCATTTT.

This clone was recorded a few times. Sequence at one end of the junction differs from germline and may be a read error. The chain combines TRBV11-3 with TRBJ2-3, with TRBD2 matching 7 bases. Germline V gene lookup returns CDR1 SGHNT and CDR2 YENEEA. The length of the CDR3 is 14 residues. CDR3 bases: TGTGCCAGCAGTTTAGGCGGGAGTCCAGATACGCAGTATTTT. Translated: CASSLGGSPDTQYF.